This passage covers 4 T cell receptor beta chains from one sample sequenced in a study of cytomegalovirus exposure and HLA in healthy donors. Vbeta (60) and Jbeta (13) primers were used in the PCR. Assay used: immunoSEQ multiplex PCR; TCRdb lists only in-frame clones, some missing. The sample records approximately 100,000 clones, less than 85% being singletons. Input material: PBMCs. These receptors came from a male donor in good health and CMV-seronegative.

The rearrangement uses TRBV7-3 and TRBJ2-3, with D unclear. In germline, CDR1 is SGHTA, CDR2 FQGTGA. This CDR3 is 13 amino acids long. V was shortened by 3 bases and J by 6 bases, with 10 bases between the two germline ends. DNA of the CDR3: TGTGCCAGCAGCTTTAATTCTGGCGATACGCAGTATTTT. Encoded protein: CASSFNSGDTQYF.

CDR3 protein: CASSFRGGKLFF. CDR3 in DNA: TGTGCCAGCAGTTTCAGGGGTGGAAAACTGTTTTTT. This rearrangement joins TRBV6-5 to TRBJ1-4; a possible D gene is TRBD1 (6 bases). Trimming stripped 4 bases from V and 10 bases from J, with 10 bases between. Germline lookup yields CDR1 MNHEY and CDR2 SVGAGI. CDR3 length: 12 amino acids.

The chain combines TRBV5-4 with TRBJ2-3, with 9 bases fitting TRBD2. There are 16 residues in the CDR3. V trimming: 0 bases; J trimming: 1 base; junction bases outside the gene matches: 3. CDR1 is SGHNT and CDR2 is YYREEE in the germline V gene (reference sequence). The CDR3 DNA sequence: TGTGCCAGCAGCTTGGGACTAGCGGAAGGCACAGATACGCAGTATTTT. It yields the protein CASSLGLAEGTDTQYF.

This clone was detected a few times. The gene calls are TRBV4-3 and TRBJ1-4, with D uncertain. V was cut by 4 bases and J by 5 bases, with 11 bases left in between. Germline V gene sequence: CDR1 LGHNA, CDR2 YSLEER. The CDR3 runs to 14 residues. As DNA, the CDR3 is TGCGCCAGCAGCCGAAACAGCTTAAATGAAAAACTGTTTTTT. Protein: CASSRNSLNEKLFF.